Following are 8 T cell receptor beta chains from one sample sequenced in a study of T cell responses to AZD1222 COVID-19 vaccine. TCRdb keeps only in-frame clones here, not all; method: immunoSEQ multiplex PCR. There are 200,000 or so clones in the sample; around 88% occur only once, and around 8% lies in the top ten. Sequenced material: peripheral blood, taken on day 0 of AZD1222 vaccination. These receptors all come from an adult in good health.

The gene calls are TRBV7-2 and TRBJ1-3, with D possibly matching TRBD1 (6 bases). The CDR3 is made up of 14 amino acids. The V end lost 5 bases, the J end lost 1 base, and 9 bases lay between the germline ends. Germline V gene data show CDR1 as SGHTA and CDR2 as FQGNSA. CDR3 DNA: TGTGCCAGCAGCCCCCAGGGGTCTGGAAACACCATATATTTT. Amino acid sequence: CASSPQGSGNTIYF.

The rearrangement links TRBV18 to TRBJ2-3, with D possibly being TRBD1 or TRBD2 (5 bases each). Between the trimmed V and J ends, which lost 4 bases and 8 bases, there was a span of 13 bases. This CDR3 is 13 amino acids long. Germline V gives CDR1 KGHSH, CDR2 LQKENI. The CDR3 spells CASSRDRRATQYF. CDR3 in DNA: TGTGCCAGCTCACGGGACCGCAGGGCTACGCAGTATTTT. The variable domain in full, with the rest retrieved from reference TRBV18 and TRBJ2-3, is NAGVMQNPRHLVRRRGQEARLRCSPMKGHSHVYWYRQLPEEGLKFMVYLQKENIIDESGMPKERFSAEFPKEGPSILRIQQVVRGDSAAYFCASSRDRRATQYFGPGTRLTVL.

This chain connects TRBV28 to TRBJ2-7, with TRBD1 matching 10 bases. The V segment lost 6 bases and the J segment 9 bases; nucleotides outside the gene matches: 14. The CDR3 consists of 15 residues. Germline V gene sequence: CDR1 MDHEN, CDR2 SYDVKM. The CDR3 nucleotides are TGTGCCAGCAGCTCTGGCGGGACAGGGGTGTTGGGGCAGTACTTC. This codes for CASSSGGTGVLGQYF. The full variable domain, in which reference TRBV28 and TRBJ2-7 provide the parts outside the CDR3, is DVKVTQSSRYLVKRTGEKVFLECVQDMDHENMFWYRQDPGLGLRLIYFSYDVKMKEKGDIPEGYSVSREKKERFSLILESASTNQTSMYLCASSSGGTGVLGQYFGPGTRLTVT.

Here the CDR3 DNA reads TGTGCCAGCAGCCCAAGGGAGGGGGCCGGGGAGCTGTTTTTT. It translates to CASSPREGAGELFF. This chain joins TRBV11-3 and TRBJ2-2, with a tentative D call TRBD2 (7 bases). There are 14 residues in the CDR3. Trimming left V 5 bases short and J 6 bases short, with 13 bases between. Germline V gene sequence: CDR1 SGHNT, CDR2 YENEEA. Full variable domain (rest looked up from reference TRBV11-3 and TRBJ2-2): EAGVVQSPRYKIIEKKQPVAFWCNPISGHNTLYWYLQNLGQGPELLIRYENEEAVDDSQLPKDRFSAERLKGVDSTLKIQPAELGDSAVYLCASSPREGAGELFFGEGSRLTVL.

V is TRBV14 and J is TRBJ2-2; D remains unclear. The CDR3 spans 13 residues. The germline CDR1 and CDR2 sequences are SGHDN and FVKESK. V lost 1 base and J 1 base, leaving 1 base between the germline ends. The CDR3 here is CASSQGNTGELFF. As DNA, the CDR3 is TGTGCCAGCAGCCAAGGGAACACCGGGGAGCTGTTTTTT.

The V call is TRBV28, the J call TRBJ2-4; 10 bases map to TRBD1. V dropped 6 bases and J dropped 0; count of bases not matched to a gene: 11. CDR3 size: 18 residues. Germline CDR1 MDHEN, CDR2 SYDVKM. CDR3 sequence: CASSLTGGTLLAKNIQYF. DNA of the CDR3: TGTGCCAGCAGCTTGACAGGGGGCACACTTCTAGCCAAAAACATTCAGTACTTC.

In this sample, this clone turned up once. The J gene is TRBJ1-1, the V gene TRBV3-1 (or the pseudogene TRBV3-2); D call uncertain. V was shortened by 0 bases and J by 1 base, with 6 bases between the two germline ends. Germline CDR1 and CDR2: LGHDT and YNNKEL (reference sequence). The CDR3 spans 14 residues. The CDR3 DNA reads as TGTGCCAGCAGCCAAGACGTCGGGAACACTGAAGCTTTCTTT. Protein: CASSQDVGNTEAFF.

The chain has TRBV28 and TRBJ2-7; 11 positions agree with TRBD1. After removal of 4 bases from V and 6 bases from J, the junction contained 11 bases not matched to a gene. CDR3 length: 16 amino acids. Per germline, CDR1 MDHEN and CDR2 SYDVKM. The CDR3 DNA reads TGTGCCAGCAGTTCTCACCAATGGGACAGGGGGATCGAGCAGTACTTC. This sequence encodes CASSSHQWDRGIEQYF.